The present TCR beta chain was sequenced within a study of cytomegalovirus exposure and HLA in healthy donors (dated by TCRdb to 2015 to 2018). For the wider study: In an earlier analysis of 550 to 750 of the donors, 250 to 300 Gb of sequence data and 90 million to 120 million unique TCR beta sequences from about 179 million T cells were reported. Among the roughly 400 genotyped donors, around 81% belonged to the genetic ancestry cluster associated with self-reported Caucasian donors. To predict cytomegalovirus infection status, the study combined high-throughput TCR immunosequencing, statistical association of individual TCRs with disease status, and machine learning. To decide whether each TCR beta V gene segment behaved as functional or pseudogenic, an earlier analysis of nearly 600 of the donors relied on high-throughput TCR beta sequencing. Besides the first cohort of roughly 700 subjects, a separate validation cohort made up of around 120 different subjects was used. In a later genetic analysis, genome-wide SNP genotypes for about three fifths of the 666 donors were used, and that subset was treated as a discovery cohort. The study profiled the T cell repertoires of hundreds of subjects by immunosequencing and related them to cytomegalovirus serostatus. Because of strong linkage in the cohort, roughly five DR-DQ haplotypes were treated as single units for association and clustering. The study was designed to test whether signatures of past pathogen exposure could be identified by cataloging public T cell receptors. Approximately 300 gigabases of sequencing data and approximately 93 million unique TCR sequences were included in an early release covering roughly 700 HLA-typed donors. HLA typing included class I and class II loci at four-digit resolution. Rather than using new phenotypic data, the later analysis identified candidate immune exposures from TCR beta sequences and from how often those sequences occurred across donors. All discovery cohort repertoires had been generated on a single sequencing platform. Across 300 to 400 genotyped donors of the cohort, an average of roughly 230,000 unique TCR beta nucleotide sequences per donor were sequenced, and roughly a sixth of those sequences were non-productive. Donor age, sex, ethnicity and CMV serostatus were compiled alongside the repertoire data. The number of typed donors differed by locus: roughly 629-630 for A, B, C, DRB1 and DQB1; approximately 520 for DQA1; 606 for DPA1; and about 450 for DPB1. A later analysis re-analyzed previously published TCR beta repertoires from 666 donors and added high-resolution HLA genotyping to study TCR occurrence patterns.

The cohort was made up of about 670 healthy bone marrow donors. All cohort members were sampled while nominally healthy, although unrecorded immune exposures were likely present. The donor was CMV seronegative and belonged to the group of under 400 seronegative cohort members. A peripheral blood sample was collected from each donor, and TCR beta sequencing was performed on peripheral blood mononuclear cells. The Qiagen DNeasy Blood Extraction Kit was used to extract genomic DNA from the blood cell samples. Library preparation was by the immunoSEQ multiplex PCR assay. The multiplex PCR relied on a mix of 60 forward primers for TCR Vbeta segments and 13 reverse primers for TCR Jbeta segments. The CDR3 region of rearranged TCR beta genes was amplified from genomic DNA with a multiplex PCR assay. The amplified TCR beta libraries were sequenced on the Illumina HiSeq System as 87-base-pair reads. In the source study's methods: In a later analysis, tens of millions of unique TCR beta chains were counted across the 500 to 700 repertoires, and about 10 million of these chains were shared by at least two donors. Raw reads were error-corrected and collapsed into unique sequences with a nearest-neighbor algorithm that merged closely related sequences to remove PCR and sequencing errors. To assign V, D and J gene segments, CDR3 sequences were aligned to IMGT reference sequences. For a sequence to be retained, a match of at least six nucleotides was required to both a V gene segment and a J gene segment. Rearrangements were called productive when the CDR3 lacked stop codons and stayed in frame with V and J; all others were non-productive. Following IMGT convention, CDR3 was defined as the stretch from the second conserved V-encoded cysteine to the conserved J-encoded phenylalanine. The earlier analysis of about 640 of the donors excluded any sequence lacking an unambiguous match to a single V gene segment. An earlier analysis of a few hundred of the donors called V segments functional above 56.7% productive rearrangements and segregating when the between-donor standard deviation exceeded 5%. A statistical classification framework was built to diagnose cytomegalovirus status from the catalog of TCR beta chain sequences. In a later analysis, TCR nucleotide sequences were compared against IMGT/GENE-DB human TR gene sequences so that V and J genes could be assigned. The TCRdist pipeline was used in a later analysis to assign CDR3 sequences and most-parsimonious VDJ recombination scenarios. In a later analysis, each TCR beta chain was defined by its CDR3 amino acid sequence together with its V-gene family, and reads lacking a unique V-gene family were excluded. To address suspected cross-contamination and a sequencing artifact, a later analysis removed a few hundred highly shared, low-generation-probability nucleotide sequences. In a later analysis, a clonal expansion index for each public chain was calculated from normalized within-repertoire ranks of inferred template counts. Generation probabilities in a later analysis came from a VDJ recombination model fitted to out-of-frame rearrangements, and those results were checked against IGoR. Hypergeometric tests were used in a later analysis to score TCR-TCR, TCR-HLA and TCR-CMV co-occurrence, with a repertoire-size bias correction applied to the TCR pairs. A later analysis estimated false discovery rates by permuting HLA or CMV assignments 20 times. A later analysis grouped co-occurring TCRs with DBSCAN, adding TCRdist sequence similarity when clustering within HLA-allele-positive subsets. For co-occurrence clustering, repertoires with fewer than 30,000 or more than 120,000 public chains were excluded, along with five or six repertoires with anomalous nucleotide sharing. The table comes from immuneACCESS by way of TCRdb, which keeps in-frame sequences with V and J called. Part of the clones is missing from these tables; in studies checked, under half for an unresolved V gene and the rest for unknown reasons. V, J and clone size derive from that table, while D and trimming were established from the DNA sequence. The sample table contains roughly 150,000 clones; only one count was recorded for 75% to 90% of them. 1.2% of the sample is taken by the ten largest.

Including the terminal cysteine and phenylalanine, the CDR3 comprises 12 residues. Of all the DNA, just the CDR3 is kept, 36 bases in frame from base 1. V is clipped by 2 bases and J by 10 bases, and the sequence between their germline boundaries is 12 bases long. The germline V gene (reference sequence) gives CDR1 as GTSNPN and CDR2 as SVGIG. A note on this clone: The target of this receptor is not known. Base-call qualities are not available, and no considerably larger clone is one nucleotide away.

Study-wide conclusions, independent of this receptor: A total of 150 or so TCR beta chains were listed by the study as associated with cytomegalovirus. According to a later analysis, most CMV-associated TCR beta chains appeared to be HLA-restricted, and the HLA associations seemed to be driven largely by CMV exposure. CMV serostatus was the only immune exposure information available for the cohort. The authors suggested that the approach could potentially be extended to other disease states and immunological phenotypes. Some IMGT-functional V segments, including TRBV6-2 and TRBV6-3, could not be distinguished by the 87-base-pair reads and were therefore excluded. A further reported finding was that TCR beta sequences accurately predicted the HLA-A and HLA-B alleles for most subjects in the first cohort. Because HLA typing was missing for some donors at each locus, association tests included only the typed subset. A group of highly shared sequence variants was considered likely to be a technical artifact of the sequencing pipeline. In an earlier analysis of some 540 of the donors, most TCR beta V segments appeared in productive rearrangements about 87% or about 30% of the time, broadly matching IMGT annotations. A later genetic analysis associated a missense DCLRE1C variant with V-gene and J-gene trimming of TCR beta chains, and an independent cohort replicated the association. Over 15 rarely observed V segments, including chromosome 9 orphons, were excluded from the earlier analysis of about 500 of the donors because counts were too low. Specific HLA alleles were associated with 16,951 TCR beta sequences at a false discovery rate of 0.05 in a later analysis. According to a later genetic analysis, donors in an Asian-associated ancestry cluster had fewer N-insertions in productive TCRs than the approximately 610-donor mean. Linkage disequilibrium might explain the correlated functional status among segregating V segments, but an unknown experimental factor could not be excluded. The presence/absence analyses assumed that sequencing depth was roughly uniform across donors, and that assumption may not be true. In vitro tests confirmed that a few of the cytomegalovirus-associated TCR beta chains recognize cytomegalovirus antigens. When HLA alleles, especially DR and DQ, strongly co-occurred, TCR associations were difficult to assign to individual alleles. Compared with equally common non-associated chains, HLA-associated TCR beta chains in a later analysis were more clonally expanded and had lower generation probabilities. While some public TCRs were present in many individuals, most TCR sequences turned up only very rarely across donors. Cytomegalovirus status was reported to be diagnosed by the classifier with high specificity and sensitivity in both the original and validation cohorts. The cohort was sequenced for TCR beta chains only, and without alpha or paired-chain data the features that could be detected were limited. A later analysis reported that several top co-occurrence clusters appeared linked to parvovirus B19, influenza, CMV and Epstein-Barr virus. According to a later analysis, TCR association rates differed among HLA loci, with DRB1 alleles showing the most associated TCRs and HLA-C alleles showing the fewest.

The TCR originated in a female donor in good health and CMV-seronegative. The source material was PBMCs. The V and J segments used are TRBV30 and TRBJ2-1; TRBD2 is a weak D gene call, 6 bases matching. The DNA reads TGTGCCTGGAGTCCCCGGAGGGGAGAGCAGTTCTTC. It encodes CAWSPRRGEQFF.